This TCR beta chain was found in a study of post-analysis software for immune sequencing data. Germline lookup yields CDR1 DFQATT and CDR2 SNEGSKA (reference sequence). V was clipped by 0 bases and J by 5 bases, with 13 bases between them. CDR3 length: 14 amino acids. Included in the TCR beta cDNA libraries were unique molecular identifiers. TCRdb redid the calling of the PCR reads with MiXCR, one entry per CDR3 protein. Of approximately 460,000 distinct CDR3 sequences listed, around 40% are singletons. Notes on this clonotype: Its target is not known.

Points from the study as a whole: Controls showed lower frequencies than patients for roughly five TRBV segments, and TRBV5-6, TRBV5-1 and TRBV20-1 were among these.

The chain employs TRBV20-1 and TRBJ1-1; D is ambiguous. This TCR derives from a girl aged 5-17 years with multiple sclerosis. Sequenced input: blood. The CDR3 sequence: CSARDAGNKTEAFF. The CDR3 nucleotides are TGCAGTGCTAGAGATGCCGGCAACAAAACTGAAGCTTTCTTT.